The 20 T cell receptor beta chains below were found in one sample sequenced in a study of shared clonotypes between healthy human individuals. Only in-frame clones appear in the TCRdb table, and some are missing; sequencing was by immunoSEQ multiplex PCR. This sample has hundreds of thousands of clones; around 72% occur once, and the top ten carry approximately 1.8%. Specimen: memory CD4+ T cells sorted from blood. Subset denoted: CD45RA-negative fraction. The receptor set was obtained from a woman in her twenties or thirties in good health.

The chain employs TRBV15 and TRBJ2-5, with D hard to call. CDR1 LNHNV and CDR2 YYDKDF come from the germline V gene (reference sequence). Trimming removed 3 bases from V and 4 bases from J, with 6 bases in between. The CDR3 covers 12 residues. CDR3 DNA: TGTGCCACCAGCAGGAGCGCAGAGACCCAGTACTTC. This codes for CATSRSAETQYF.

This chain uses TRBV9 with TRBJ1-2; D may be TRBD1 (6 bases). The germline gives CDR1 SGDLS, CDR2 YYNGEE. The CDR3 is 13 amino acids. V lost 2 bases, J lost 8 bases, and 13 bases lay in between. As DNA, the CDR3 is TGTGCCAGCAGCGTTAACAGGGTCGGGGGCTACACCTTC. The encoded protein is CASSVNRVGGYTF.

The chain links TRBV19 to TRBJ1-5, with D possibly being TRBD1 (6 bases). V was pared by 3 bases and J by 1 base, with 13 bases between. Per germline, CDR1 LNHDA and CDR2 SQIVND (reference sequence). This CDR3 is 16 amino acids long. CDR3 protein: CASSIHRARSNQPQHF. The DNA of the CDR3 is TGTGCCAGTAGTATTCACAGGGCGAGGAGCAATCAGCCCCAGCATTTT.

V usage is TRBV18 and J usage is TRBJ1-1; D is unclear. The CDR3 loop spans 12 amino acids. Looked up from germline, CDR1 is KGHSH and CDR2 is LQKENI. Trimming pared 2 bases from V and 4 bases from J, leaving 5 bases between. The chain's CDR3 is CASSPLVTEAFF. CDR3 nucleotides: TGTGCCAGCTCACCATTGGTCACTGAAGCTTTCTTT.

A single count supports this clone. A junction boundary mismatches the germline segment, possibly from a read error. V usage is TRBV7-8 and J usage is TRBJ2-2, with 7 positions matching TRBD1. Per germline, CDR1 SGHVS and CDR2 FQNEAQ. The CDR3 totals 16 residues. The CDR3 sequence is CASSPFTGAKTGELFF. CDR3 DNA: TGTGCCAGCAGCCCTTTTACAGGGGCGAAGACCGGGGAGCTGTTTTTT.

The chain combines TRBV2 with TRBJ1-1; D uncertain. V was shortened by 5 bases and J by 0 bases, with 7 bases between the two germline ends. The CDR3 is 13 amino acids. Germline lookup yields CDR1 SNHLY and CDR2 FYNNEI. The CDR3 DNA follows: TGTGCCAGCAGTCTTCGTATGAACACTGAAGCTTTCTTT. It codes for CASSLRMNTEAFF.

The chain carries TRBV7-8 and TRBJ1-2; no clear D gene. This CDR3 is 13 amino acids long. Between the trimmed V and J ends, which lost 5 bases and 3 bases, there was a span of 10 bases. Germline values: CDR1 SGHVS, CDR2 FQNEAQ. DNA for the CDR3: TGTGCCAGCAGCAACAGACGCGACTATGGCTACACCTTC. Its protein product is CASSNRRDYGYTF.

The rearrangement uses TRBV5-8 and TRBJ2-3, with 11 bases lining up with TRBD2. This CDR3 has 17 residues. Germline assignment: CDR1 SGHTS and CDR2 YDEGEE. V gave up 4 bases and J gave up 0 bases; unmatched junction bases: 7. The CDR3 coding sequence is TGTGCCAGCAGCGCCGATGCTAGCGGGAGGAGCACAGATACGCAGTATTTT. Translating it yields CASSADASGRSTDTQYF.

CDR3 residues: CASSRLRDTQYF. The CDR3 coding sequence is TGTGCCAGCAGCCGATTAAGAGATACGCAGTATTTT. The V call is TRBV28, the J call TRBJ2-3, with no clear D. The V and J ends lost 6 bases and 5 bases respectively, with 9 bases between them. CDR1 is MDHEN, CDR2 SYDVKM, per germline. CDR3 length: 12 amino acids.

In this sample, this clone turned up a few times. The chain joins TRBV7-9 to TRBJ2-5; the D gene is possibly TRBD2 (5 bases). CDR1 and CDR2 from the germline V gene are SEHNR and FQNEAQ (reference sequence). The CDR3 extends over 13 amino acids. The ends were cut back, 0 bases at V and 7 bases at J, with 9 bases in the middle. This chain's CDR3 is CASSLASAGTQYF. Written as DNA, the CDR3 is TGTGCCAGCAGCTTAGCCTCGGCGGGGACCCAGTACTTC.

The rearrangement links TRBV5-1 to TRBJ2-7; 7 positions match TRBD2. The CDR3 loop spans 16 amino acids. Germline loops: CDR1 SGHRS, CDR2 YFSETQ. V lost 5 bases and J lost 1; bases outside the gene matches: 12. The CDR3: CASRLTSAGGSYEQYF. The CDR3 coding sequence is TGCGCCAGCAGGCTAACTAGCGCCGGCGGTTCCTACGAGCAGTACTTC.

The chain has TRBV6-6 and TRBJ2-2, with 7 bases aligning to TRBD1. CDR3 length: 12 amino acids. The germline gives CDR1 MNHNY, CDR2 SVGAGI (reference sequence). The ends lost 10 bases at V and 6 bases at J; junction bases unmatched: 5. CDR3 sequence reads: CAIHRGAGELFF. DNA of the CDR3: TGTGCCATACACAGGGGCGCCGGGGAGCTGTTTTTT.

The gene calls are TRBV5-1 and TRBJ2-1; D ambiguous. The CDR3 extends over 14 amino acids. Germline CDR1 and CDR2: SGHRS and YFSETQ. Trimming took off 1 base at V and 10 bases at J, with 15 bases between the two ends. The CDR3, as DNA: TGCGCCAGCAGCTTGCGCTCTGGAGTGGGCGAGCAGTTCTTC. Translated, it gives CASSLRSGVGEQFF. Supplemented by reference TRBV5-1 and TRBJ2-1, the full variable domain reads KAGVTQTPRYLIKTRGQQVTLSCSPISGHRSVSWYQQTPGQGLQFLFEYFSETQRNKGNFPGRFSGRQFSNSRSEMNVSTLELGDSALYLCASSLRSGVGEQFFGPGTRLTVL.

The genes are TRBV5-4 and TRBJ2-3; TRBD2 aligns across 12 bases. V gave up 3 bases and J gave up 6 bases; unmatched junction bases: 5. Germline lookup yields CDR1 SGHNT and CDR2 YYREEE (reference sequence). The length of the CDR3 is 15 residues. The CDR3 spells CASSSKTSGSDTQYF. The CDR3 nucleotides are TGTGCCAGCAGCTCAAAGACTAGCGGGAGTGATACGCAGTATTTT.

This clone was seen a few times. The chain links TRBV2 to TRBJ1-2, with a tentative D call TRBD1 (5 bases). This CDR3 comprises 15 residues. The V gene lost 5 bases and the J gene lost 1 base, with 14 bases spanning the gap. Germline V CDR1 and CDR2: SNHLY, FYNNEI. The CDR3 nucleotides are TGTGCCAGCAGTAACTGGGACGGGCGTAACTATGGCTACACCTTC. It yields the protein CASSNWDGRNYGYTF. Together with reference TRBV2 and TRBJ1-2, the CDR3 gives the full variable domain: EPEVTQTPSHQVTQMGQEVILRCVPISNHLYFYWYRQILGQKVEFLVSFYNNEISEKSEIFDDQFSVERPDGSNFTLKIRSTKLEDSAMYFCASSNWDGRNYGYTFGSGTRLTVV.

The CDR3 DNA sequence: TGTGCCAGCAGCTTGGTAGGAGCAGGCCGACGGGAAAAACTGTTTTTT. The encoded protein is CASSLVGAGRREKLFF. The chain has TRBV5-6 and TRBJ1-4, with no clear D. CDR1 and CDR2 from the germline V gene are SGHDT and YYEEEE. V was shortened by 0 bases and J by 8 bases, with 17 bases between the two germline ends. The CDR3 runs to 16 residues.

This chain links TRBV9 with TRBJ2-1; 10 nucleotides match TRBD2. The CDR3 spans 15 residues. V gave up 2 bases and J gave up 8 bases; unmatched junction bases: 7. The germline gives CDR1 SGDLS, CDR2 YYNGEE. Written as DNA, the CDR3 is TGTGCCAGCAGCGTTTTAACTAGCGGGATAGATGAGCAGTTCTTC. Its protein is CASSVLTSGIDEQFF. Full variable domain (missing parts from reference TRBV9 and TRBJ2-1): DSGVTQTPKHLITATGQRVTLRCSPRSGDLSVYWYQQSLDQGLQFLIQYYNGEERAKGNILERFSAQQFPDLHSELNLSSLELGDSALYFCASSVLTSGIDEQFFGPGTRLTVL.

The chain joins TRBV6-1 to TRBJ1-3; no reliable D call. Germline V lookup: CDR1 MNHNS, CDR2 SASEGT. V was pared by 7 bases and J by 3 bases, with 10 bases between. CDR3 size: 13 residues. This CDR3 reads CASNGLRGNTIYF. The CDR3, as DNA: TGTGCCAGCAACGGACTGCGTGGAAACACCATATATTTT.

The chain links TRBV5-1 to TRBJ1-5, with unresolved D. CDR3 length equals 14 residues. Germline CDR1 SGHRS, CDR2 YFSETQ. Between the trimmed V and J ends, which lost 0 bases and 5 bases, there was a span of 9 bases. The CDR3 reads CASSLAGLYQPQHF. The CDR3 DNA sequence: TGCGCCAGCAGCTTGGCCGGGCTCTATCAGCCCCAGCATTTT.

This chain links TRBV18 with TRBJ1-3, with no clear D. V shed 3 bases and J shed 0 bases, with 12 bases lying between them. The CDR3 consists of 16 residues. Germline-derived CDR1 and CDR2 are KGHSH and LQKENI. CDR3 nucleotides: TGTGCCAGCTCACCTCCATTCGACACCTCTGGAAACACCATATATTTT. Its protein product is CASSPPFDTSGNTIYF.